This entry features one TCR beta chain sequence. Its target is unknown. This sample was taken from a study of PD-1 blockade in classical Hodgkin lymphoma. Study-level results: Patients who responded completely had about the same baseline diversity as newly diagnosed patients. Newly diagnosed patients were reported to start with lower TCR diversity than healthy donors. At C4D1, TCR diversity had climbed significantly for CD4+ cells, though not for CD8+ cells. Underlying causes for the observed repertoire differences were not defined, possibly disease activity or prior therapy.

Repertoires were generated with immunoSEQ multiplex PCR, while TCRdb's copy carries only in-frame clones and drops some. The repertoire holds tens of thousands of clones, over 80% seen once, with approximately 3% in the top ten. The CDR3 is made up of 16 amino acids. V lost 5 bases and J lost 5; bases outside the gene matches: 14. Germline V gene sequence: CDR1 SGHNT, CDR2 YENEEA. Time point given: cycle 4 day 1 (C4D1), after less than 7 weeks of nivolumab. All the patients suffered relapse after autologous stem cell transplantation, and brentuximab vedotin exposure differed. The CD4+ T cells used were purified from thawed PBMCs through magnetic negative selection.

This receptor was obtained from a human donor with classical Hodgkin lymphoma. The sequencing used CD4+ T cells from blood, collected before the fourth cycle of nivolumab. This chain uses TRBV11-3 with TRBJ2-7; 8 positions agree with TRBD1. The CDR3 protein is CASSPWLADRVDEQYF. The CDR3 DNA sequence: TGTGCCAGCAGCCCCTGGCTCGCGGACAGGGTAGACGAGCAGTACTTC.